The rows below give T cell receptor beta chains drawn from one sample of a study of blood T cells in healthy people across ages. TCRdb processed the 5' RACE reads anew with MiXCR; each CDR3 protein has one entry. Here the sample spans approximately 850,000 distinct CDR3 sequences, around 43% being singletons. The sample comprised blood. Source of these receptors: a man aged 55-75 years in good health. The conserved cysteine and the conserved F or W are not part of the CDR3 here. Only part of the rows carry a size: once, few, many, or a class if the clone is expanded.

V gene	clone size	J gene	CDR3 length	CDR3 protein
TRBV7-3	few	TRBJ2-6	16	ASSRTGGLISGANVLT
TRBV5-5	few	TRBJ2-1	10	ASSLVINEQF
TRBV6-2/TRBV6-3	.	TRBJ1-5	12	ASSLFGNGQPQH
TRBV20-1	many	TRBJ2-1	13	SASVVAGGFGEQF
TRBV7-2	few	TRBJ2-5	14	ASSASGGAARKTQY
TRBV3-1	.	TRBJ1-1	10	ASSQETGLVF
TRBV29-1	many	TRBJ1-2	15	SVEETSQSLFNYGYT
TRBV7-8	.	TRBJ2-1	11	ASGGGGRNEQF
TRBV12-3/TRBV12-4	.	TRBJ2-5	14	ASSVLAGGRQETQY
TRBV14	.	.	10	ASSPTWETQY
TRBV7-2	.	TRBJ2-2	12	ASSHARGTGELF
TRBV12-5	.	TRBJ2-3	11	ASGDSNTDTQY
TRBV20-1	few	TRBJ1-2	12	SARDWGQNYGYT
TRBV12-3/TRBV12-4	.	TRBJ2-7	13	ASSAGTGGFYEQY
TRBV27	.	TRBJ2-1	12	ASSLISENNEQF
TRBV20-1	.	TRBJ1-4	16	SARVRDPRTWASEKLF
TRBV20-1	.	.	13	SAIRLPGQGNEQY
TRBV29-1	few	TRBJ2-1	12	SVGFSGGAREQF
TRBV27	few	TRBJ1-2	11	ASSFAPVYGYT
TRBV10-2	.	TRBJ2-7	11	ASGDRDSCEQY
TRBV12-3/TRBV12-4	.	TRBJ2-7	11	ASSSTTGAEQY
TRBV5-1	.	TRBJ1-4	11	ASSGGDREKLF
TRBV11-3	.	TRBJ2-1	11	ASSLQGADEQF
TRBV7-8	few	TRBJ1-6	13	ASSLEGTGNSPLH
TRBV7-2	few	TRBJ2-4	13	ASQLAGGPIKEQY
TRBV7-6	few	TRBJ1-6	15	ASSLGPGGTDNSPLH
TRBV13	.	TRBJ2-1	13	ASRDQGVRDNEQF
TRBV4-3	few	TRBJ1-2	16	ASSQVSFVSSQEGGYT
TRBV13	few	TRBJ2-6	13	ASRPRQAGANVLT
TRBV5-1	.	TRBJ2-5	12	ASSLLGDPKTQY
TRBV6-5	many	TRBJ1-1	13	ASRTTDRLNTEAF
TRBV7-8	.	TRBJ2-2	14	ASSTQGAWNTGELF
TRBV3-1	once	TRBJ2-1	13	ASSQAPGVYNEQF
TRBV7-2	.	TRBJ2-7	11	ASSGGGVGEQY
TRBV28	.	TRBJ2-1	12	ASRQGGTYNEQF
TRBV4-3	.	TRBJ2-7	13	ASSQGTGVYYEQY
TRBV24-1	.	TRBJ2-2	14	ATSPRRDTPTGELF
TRBV5-5	.	TRBJ2-7	12	ASSLASFPYEQY
TRBV5-1	.	TRBJ2-1	14	ASSLAEGSSYNEQF
TRBV6-5	once	TRBJ1-1	11	ASSYWQGTEAF
TRBV4-1	.	TRBJ2-7	14	ASSQGSSGPSYEQY
TRBV20-1	.	TRBJ2-5	13	SARVDRSNLETQY
TRBV9	.	.	14	ASSGGDAQGAYEQY
TRBV6-2/TRBV6-3	many	TRBJ2-5	11	ASSYSGPETQY
TRBV6-2/TRBV6-3	.	TRBJ2-7	11	ASTDIRGGEQY
TRBV4-3	.	TRBJ2-1	15	ASSQGSGAGSYNEQF
TRBV7-8	few	TRBJ2-7	12	ASSLAEILHEQY
TRBV10-3	.	TRBJ2-6	12	AIGAAPEANVLT
TRBV27	few	TRBJ2-3	12	ASSPLESGRTQY
TRBV6-6	many	TRBJ2-7	13	ASSLGRGFSYEQY
TRBV7-9	few	TRBJ1-4	14	ASSLAGGFNSEKLF
TRBV5-5	.	.	13	ASSADWGQPYEQY
TRBV7-2	.	TRBJ2-5	12	ASSLEGMRETQY
TRBV7-2	many	TRBJ2-7	11	ASRSGTQYEQY
TRBV2	few	TRBJ2-1	11	ASRRDSQSSQF